What follows is one TCR beta chain and its context. Its antigen is undetermined. This sample was taken from a study of T cell responses to AZD1222 COVID-19 vaccine. Study-wide results and limits: AZD1222 recipients seropositive at baseline numbered only 5 or 6. A rise in Spike-specific TCR breadth and depth followed two AZD1222 doses. Among the donors, most were white British and more were female, and clonal diversity was possibly underestimated. No repertoire was sampled before or during the peak T cell response, only after it.

The CDR3 is 14 amino acids. Per germline, CDR1 LNHDA and CDR2 SQIVND (reference sequence). Trimming left V 3 bases short and J 5 bases short, with 13 bases between. The data were produced by immunoSEQ multiplex PCR, yet TCRdb's version contains in-frame clones alone and is incomplete. The data show about 150,000 clones, about 92% seen once. The sequence derives from an adult who received the AZD1222 COVID-19 vaccine. This sample comprised peripheral blood, obtained 28 days after the second AZD1222 dose. The V call is TRBV19, the J call TRBJ1-2; perhaps TRBD1 as D (5 bases). CDR3 amino acids: CASSIPGRIYGYTF. The CDR3 DNA follows: TGTGCCAGTAGTATTCCGGGACGGATATATGGCTACACCTTC.